This TCR beta chain stems from a study of blood T cells in healthy people across ages. Broader study findings: Aged donors had fewer naive CD4+ cells and lower diversity than long-lived donors.

Donors were systemically healthy Caucasian individuals from Russia aged roughly 6 to 100 years. For every donor, a draw yielded around 10 milliliters of peripheral blood. This clonotype was detected only a few times. Its specificity is not known. CDR3 length: 14 amino acids. V shed 7 bases and J 5 bases; nucleotides not matched to a gene: 10. The V gene's germline CDR1 is SQVTM and CDR2 ANQGSEA. A second about 7 to 12 cycle PCR used barcoded and J-beta primers. In TCRdb, the 5' RACE reads were re-called with MiXCR into one record per CDR3 protein. The repertoire consists of 600,000 to 850,000 distinct CDR3 sequences, with roughly 43% occurring once and the leading ten covering approximately 22%.

The V gene is TRBV29-1, the J gene TRBJ1-5, with 8 bases matching TRBD1. The source of this sequence is a woman in her sixties in good health. The sequencing input was blood. CDR3 nucleotides: TGCAGCGCCGGGACAGGAGGAGGGGATCAGCCCCAGCATTTT. Translating it yields CSAGTGGGDQPQHF.